This T cell receptor beta chain originates from a study of beta chain features in type 1 diabetes (dated by TCRdb to between 2018 and 2020). Regarding the study in general: No differences in mean age, gender distribution, total cell number or subset yield were found between patients and healthy donors. A total of some 100,000,000 sorted cells were examined across all samples, and a strong correlation was observed between cell number per subset and RNA yield. The study compared TCRB repertoires of sorted circulating CD4+ T cell subsets between recently diagnosed type 1 diabetes patients and matched healthy donors. Whereas all 30 or so donors provided naive and central memory subsets, regulatory and stem cell-like memory subsets were isolated from just 8 patients and about 8 healthy donors.

Each donor gave one peripheral blood draw, averaging around 0.11 L, which was collected into heparinised tubes. A BD FACSAria II was used to sort naive, central memory, regulatory and stem cell-like memory CD4+ T cells with a panel that included CD45RO, CCR7, CD25, CD127, CD95 and CD27. A purity above 95% was achieved for all sorted populations. PBMCs were isolated right away by Lymphoprep density gradient centrifugation and were stained directly, without culture. Samples were stained and sorted in pairs, with one healthy donor and one patient per experiment, so that batch effects were minimized. What the research found in general, with its limitations: PCR might favor shorter templates, but patient and control samples were amplified and corrected together, so any skew would affect both groups equally. Naive, central memory and regulatory TCRB repertoires appeared more similar among patients than among healthy donors. At VDJ recombination sites, patients with type 1 diabetes made fewer insertions and deleted more nucleotides, a pattern implying thymic rearrangement abnormalities. Type 1 diabetes patients showed a moderate but significant shortening of TCRB CDR3 length in all four CD4+ subsets. Only small numbers of individuals were included in the HLA sub-analyses, which left unresolved whether HLA type had any influence on TCRB rearrangement. Sequencing cDNA rather than genomic DNA could over-represent highly expressing activated cells, although activation and CD3 levels did not differ between groups.

This clone was detected a few times. There is no known antigen for this receptor. No much larger clone is present one base from it, and per-base qualities are unavailable. The entire amount of isolated RNA was reverse transcribed using the High Capacity cDNA Reverse Transcription Kit, so the sequenced TCRB transcripts were expressed ones. Deep immunoSEQ sequencing was applied to naive, central memory and regulatory T cell samples, giving an average of about 3.7 million total reads per sample. After sorted cells were lysed in RLT buffer, RNA was extracted with DNase-treated RNeasy Micro or Mini kits, with the choice depending on cell number. To prevent cross-contamination, every cell subset was processed on its own, while patient and healthy donor samples were processed together. The immunoSEQ multiplex PCR was used to amplify TCRB sequences from cDNA, yielding 87-bp fragments that span the CDR3 region. Amplicons were sequenced on the Illumina HiSeq platform. The study's processing was this. Synthetic template baselines were used to correct PCR bias computationally, reads within Hamming distance 2 were collapsed together, and singletons that could not be merged were discarded. Reads were aligned to IMGT to assign V, D and J genes, CDR3 length, and insertions or deletions at six rearrangement sites. Clonotype counts were normalized to sorted cell number within each subset before computing true diversity and Gini coefficients with the tcR R package. The overlap coefficient, calculated on TCRB nucleotide sequences, was used to measure repertoire sharing. Out-of-frame TCRB sequences from naive cells were analyzed as a proxy for the pre-selection repertoire. TCRdb's version of the immuneACCESS table is confined to in-frame rearrangements and falls short of the full clone set. An unresolved V gene accounts for under half of the shortfall where checked; the remainder is of unknown origin. V and J calls plus clone size are reproduced from that table; the DNA served to infer D and trimming. The sample table shows around 500,000 clones, and approximately 10% are seen once. 0.045% to 0.06% of the sample goes to the ten largest clones.

V is pared back by 2 bases and J by 0 bases, with 18 bases lying between the germline termini. Based on the germline V gene, the CDR1 and CDR2 sequences are MDHEN and SYDVKM. The CDR3 holds 18 amino acids from the cysteine to the phenylalanine. Only CDR3 DNA is held: 54 bases, read in frame from base 1. This TCR was sampled from a woman in her late teens or twenties in good health. Sequencing was performed on naive CD4+ T cells from blood. Read against the paper, the sample's cell subset or site label means: true naive CD4+ T cells. Recombination joined TRBV28 with TRBJ2-3; the D gene lacks a confident call. The CDR3 has the sequence CASSLKGRWGESTDTQYF. The DNA sequence reads TGTGCCAGCAGTTTAAAGGGTCGTTGGGGTGAGAGCACAGATACGCAGTATTTT.